The TCR beta chain under discussion was sequenced for a study of blood T cell repertoires in COVID-19. Study background: Researchers got acute and convalescent COVID-19 samples from the United States, Italy and Spain. Nucleic acid was either cDNA or gDNA, and it came from T cells, B-cell-depleted T cells, or PBMCs.

CDR3 size: 14 residues. Germline V gives CDR1 GTSNPN, CDR2 SVGIG (reference sequence). The V gene lost 3 bases and the J gene lost 7 bases, with 16 bases spanning the gap. Original processing methods: Counts of nucleated cells, estimated from reference gene primer amplification, were obtained. The data were produced by immunoSEQ multiplex PCR, yet TCRdb's version contains in-frame clones alone and is incomplete. The DNA was the basis for D and trimming; V, J and clone size are from that table. This table has 100,000 to 150,000 clones, about 94% appearing once. Enrolled during active infection, Seattle patients were then followed longitudinally.

The rearrangement uses TRBV30 and TRBJ2-1; no clear D gene. Material for sequencing was peripheral blood. This TCR was sampled from a man aged 45-65 years with COVID-19, enrolled during active disease. Here the CDR3 reads CAWRSDSLSNEQFF. The CDR3 DNA follows: TGTGCCTGGAGAAGTGACTCCTTGAGTAATGAGCAGTTCTTC.